This T cell receptor (beta chain) comes out of a study of cytomegalovirus exposure and HLA in healthy donors (dated by TCRdb to about 2017). About the study as a whole: According to an earlier analysis of several hundred of the donors, about 190 million T cells yielded 90 million to 140 million unique TCR beta sequences and less than 300 Gb of sequence data. Around 320 gigabases of sequencing data and approximately 84 million unique TCR sequences were included in an early release covering 550 to 650 HLA-typed donors. The genetic ancestry cluster associated with self-reported Caucasian donors included around 76% of the approximately 430 genotyped donors. The study aimed to test whether signatures of past pathogen exposure could be identified by cataloging public T cell receptors. The study profiled the T cell repertoires of about 720 subjects by immunosequencing and related them to cytomegalovirus serostatus. A separate validation cohort of 100 to 150 different subjects was used in addition to the roughly 700-subject first cohort. To predict cytomegalovirus infection status, the study combined high-throughput TCR immunosequencing, statistical association of individual TCRs with disease status, and machine learning. A later analysis re-examined previously published TCR beta repertoires from 600 to 700 donors and added high-resolution HLA genotyping to investigate patterns of TCR occurrence. Rather than drawing on any new phenotypic data, the later analysis identified candidate immune exposures from TCR beta sequences and the way those sequences occurred across donors. An earlier analysis of approximately 630 of the donors applied high-throughput TCR beta sequencing to assess whether each TCR beta V gene segment acted as functional or pseudogenic. Alongside the repertoire data, information on donor age, sex, ethnicity and CMV serostatus was compiled. Genome-wide SNP genotypes for about 60% of the roughly 700 donors were used in a later genetic analysis, which treated that subset as a discovery cohort. Every discovery cohort repertoire had been produced on one sequencing platform. HLA typing covered class I and class II loci at four-digit resolution. Typing coverage varied by locus: roughly 629-630 donors for A, B, C, DRB1 and DQB1; approximately 560 for DQA1; around 610 for DPA1; some 470 for DPB1. Several DR-DQ haplotypes were handled as single units for association and clustering, since linkage in the cohort was strong. Among about 410 genotyped donors of the cohort, an average of about 220,000 unique TCR beta nucleotide sequences was sequenced per donor, of which roughly 17% were non-productive. Here is what the overall study found, with its caveats: According to a later analysis, TCR association rates differed among HLA loci, with DRB1 alleles showing the most associated TCRs and HLA-C alleles showing the fewest. Broadly in line with IMGT annotations, most TCR beta V segments showed up in productive rearrangements about 87% or about 30% of the time in an earlier analysis of about 500 of the donors. A later analysis associated 15,000 to 20,000 TCR beta sequences with specific HLA alleles at a false discovery rate of 0.05. Cytomegalovirus status was reported to be diagnosed by the classifier with high specificity and sensitivity in both the original and validation cohorts. Roughly uniform sequencing depth across donors was assumed in presence/absence analyses, although this assumption may not hold. A further reported finding was that TCR beta sequences accurately predicted the HLA-A and HLA-B alleles for most subjects in the first cohort. In the study, some 160 TCR beta chains were listed as associated with cytomegalovirus. Some IMGT-functional V segments, including TRBV6-2 and TRBV6-3, could not be distinguished by the 87-base-pair reads and were therefore excluded. A cluster of highly shared sequence variants was judged likely to be a technical artifact of the sequencing pipeline. Linkage disequilibrium might explain the correlated functional status among segregating V segments, but an unknown experimental factor could not be excluded. While some public TCRs were present in many individuals, most TCR sequences turned up only very rarely across donors. According to a later genetic analysis, donors in an Asian-associated ancestry cluster had fewer N-insertions in productive TCRs than the roughly 660-donor mean. A later analysis found that most CMV-associated TCR beta chains appeared HLA-restricted, with HLA associations seemingly driven largely by CMV exposure. The only immune exposure information available for the cohort was CMV serostatus. It was suggested by the authors that the approach could potentially be generalized to other disease states and immunological phenotypes. An association between a missense DCLRE1C variant and V-gene and J-gene trimming of TCR beta chains was found in a later genetic analysis and replicated in an independent cohort. Strong co-occurrence of HLA alleles, especially DR and DQ, made assigning TCR associations to individual alleles difficult. In vitro tests confirmed that a few of the cytomegalovirus-associated TCR beta chains recognize cytomegalovirus antigens. Several of the top co-occurrence clusters appeared to be linked to parvovirus B19, influenza, CMV and Epstein-Barr virus, according to a later analysis. The earlier analysis of 587 of the donors excluded roughly 17 rarely observed V segments, including chromosome 9 orphons, because counts were too low. In this cohort, only TCR beta chains were sequenced, and detectable features were limited by the absence of alpha or paired-chain data. A later analysis found that HLA-associated TCR beta chains were more clonally expanded and had lower generation probabilities than equally common non-associated chains. Because HLA typing was unavailable for some donors at each locus, only the typed subset was used in association tests.

In total, just over 650 healthy bone marrow donors made up the cohort. Cohort members were all nominally healthy when sampled, although unrecorded immune exposures were likely present. The donor was CMV seropositive and belonged to the group of over 250 seropositive cohort members. A peripheral blood sample was provided by each donor, and peripheral blood mononuclear cells were used for TCR beta sequencing. Genomic DNA extraction from the blood cell samples was performed with the Qiagen DNeasy Blood Extraction Kit. Receptor libraries were prepared by the immunoSEQ multiplex PCR assay. For the multiplex PCR, a mixture combining 60 forward primers for TCR Vbeta segments and 13 reverse primers for TCR Jbeta segments was used. The CDR3 region of rearranged TCR beta genes was amplified from genomic DNA by a multiplex PCR assay. Amplified TCR beta libraries were sequenced as 87-base-pair reads on the Illumina HiSeq System. In the paper's pipeline: A later analysis tallied some 79 million unique TCR beta chains across the 666 repertoires, and about 12 million of those chains were shared by two or more donors. A nearest-neighbor algorithm error-corrected the raw reads and collapsed the reads into unique sequences, merging closely related sequences to remove PCR and sequencing errors. To assign V, D and J gene segments, CDR3 sequences were aligned to IMGT reference sequences. For a sequence to be retained, a match of at least six nucleotides to both a V gene segment and a J gene segment was required. A rearrangement counted as productive if the CDR3 had no stop codons and remained in frame with V and J, and every other rearrangement counted as non-productive. CDR3 was defined by IMGT convention, running from the second conserved V-encoded cysteine to the conserved J-encoded phenylalanine. Sequences without an unambiguous match to a single V gene segment were excluded from the earlier analysis of a few hundred of the donors. In an earlier analysis of about 590 of the donors, a V segment was called functional when productive rearrangements were above 56.7%, and segregating when the standard deviation between donors exceeded 5%. A statistical classification framework was built to diagnose cytomegalovirus status from the catalog of TCR beta chain sequences. V and J gene assignment, in a later analysis, came from comparing TCR nucleotide sequences with IMGT/GENE-DB human TR gene sequences. Using the TCRdist pipeline, a later analysis assigned CDR3 sequences along with most-parsimonious VDJ recombination scenarios. In a later analysis, each TCR beta chain was defined by its CDR3 amino acid sequence together with its V-gene family, and reads lacking a unique V-gene family were excluded. To address suspected cross-contamination and a sequencing artifact, a later analysis removed 592 highly shared, low-generation-probability nucleotide sequences. For each public chain, a later analysis derived a clonal expansion index from normalized ranks of inferred template counts within each repertoire. Generation probabilities in a later analysis came from a VDJ recombination model fitted to out-of-frame rearrangements, and those results were checked against IGoR. Hypergeometric tests were used in a later analysis to score TCR-TCR, TCR-HLA and TCR-CMV co-occurrence, with a repertoire-size bias correction applied to the TCR pairs. To estimate false discovery rates, a later analysis permuted the HLA or CMV assignments 20 times. In a later analysis, co-occurring TCRs were grouped using DBSCAN, with TCRdist sequence similarity added in when clustering inside HLA-allele-positive subsets. Repertoires with fewer than 30,000 or more than 120,000 public chains, plus five repertoires with anomalous nucleotide sharing, were excluded from co-occurrence clustering. TCRdb took over this immuneACCESS table, retaining in-frame rearrangements with V and J assigned. Such tables are incomplete; in checked studies, under half of the missing clones stem from an unresolved V gene, and the remainder is unexplained. V, J and clone size were drawn from that table, and D and trimming were deduced from the DNA. The table for this sample lists around 120,000 clones; around 72% of them were counted only once. Jointly, the top ten make up roughly 9.3% of the sample.

The sample holds one count of this clone. Which antigen it targets is not known. Base qualities are not recorded, but no much larger clone differs from it by a single base. V has 6 bases trimmed and J has 4 bases trimmed; junction bases matching no gene number 5. CDR1 and CDR2, per the germline V gene, are MNHNS and SASEGT. The CDR3 runs 13 residues from the cysteine to the phenylalanine. Just the 39-base CDR3 DNA is kept, in frame starting at base 1. The specimen sequenced was PBMCs. The sequence derives from a woman aged 45-59 years in good health and CMV-seropositive. The sequence links TRBV6-1 to TRBJ1-2; 7 bases in the junction line up with TRBD1. The CDR3 here reads CASRTTGVYGYTF. At the DNA level, the sequence is TGTGCCAGCAGAACAACAGGGGTCTATGGCTACACCTTC.